This T cell receptor beta chain was obtained from a study of beta chain features in type 1 diabetes. Overall study results and limits: Among type 1 diabetes patients, VDJ junctions had fewer insertions and more deletions. There was a moderate but significant shortening of TCRB CDR3s in all four CD4+ subsets of Type 1 diabetes patients.

A word on this clone: Its target is unknown.

Expressed TCRB transcripts were sequenced, since all the RNA that had been isolated was reverse transcribed. Some clones are missing from TCRdb's copy, which holds only in-frame ones; the method was immunoSEQ multiplex PCR. Here the sample spans more than 250,000 clones, 20% being singletons. The germline V and J ends were trimmed by 2 bases and 4 bases, with 14 bases remaining between them. The germline V gene has CDR1 KGHSH and CDR2 LQKENI. This CDR3 spans 15 amino acids. This rearrangement joins TRBV18 to TRBJ1-1; D possibly corresponds to TRBD1 (5 bases). The TCR was taken from a woman aged 40 to 50 with type 1 diabetes. Sample: naive CD4+ T cells from blood. CDR3 protein: CASSPGGSIPTEAFF. In nucleotides, the CDR3 is TGTGCCAGCTCACCAGGGGGGAGTATCCCCACTGAAGCTTTCTTT.